A single sample is the source of the 10 T cell receptor beta chains below, sequenced in a study of blood T cell repertoires in COVID-19 (TCRdb year 2020). Preparation of the library involved the immunoSEQ multiplex PCR assay. TCRdb provides this immuneACCESS table in a form limited to in-frame rearrangements. Some clones are lacking; in checked studies, under half of them reflect an unresolved V gene, and why the rest are absent is not known. The sample yields 200,000 to 300,000 clones; around nine tenths were counted once. The ten largest clones capture about 2.6% of the sample. The sample was PBMCs or T cells enriched from blood (not recorded which). These receptors all stem from a woman under 30 who had recovered from COVID-19.

This chain uses TRBV5-4 with TRBJ2-1; weak D call: TRBD2 (6 bases). There are 16 residues in the CDR3. Germline V gene lookup returns CDR1 SGHNT and CDR2 YYREEE (reference sequence). Trimming took off 4 bases at V and 5 bases at J, with 19 bases between the two ends. The CDR3: CASSPLPGRMDNEQFF. The DNA of the CDR3 is TGTGCCAGCAGCCCCCTCCCGGGGAGGATGGACAATGAGCAGTTCTTC. Supplemented by reference TRBV5-4 and TRBJ2-1, the full variable domain reads ETGVTQSPTHLIKTRGQQVTLRCSSQSGHNTVSWYQQALGQGPQFIFQYYREEENGRGNFPPRFSGLQFPNYSSELNVNALELDDSALYLCASSPLPGRMDNEQFFGPGTRLTVL.

This clone appeared once. The chain carries TRBV10-3 and TRBJ2-1; 9 positions agree with TRBD2. CDR1 is ENHRY, CDR2 SYGVKD, per germline. The CDR3 has 16 residues. The junction had 3 bases not matched to a gene; V was cut back by 0 bases and J by 3 bases. The CDR3 loop is CAISESASGVYNEQFF. The CDR3, as DNA: TGTGCCATCAGTGAGTCGGCTAGCGGGGTCTACAATGAGCAGTTCTTC.

The table lists this clone with a few counts. For the CDR3, the DNA is TGTGCCCTACCAGGGGACCCAAAAAGGGATTCACCCCTCCACTTT. Translating gives CALPGDPKRDSPLHF. The chain combines TRBV9 with TRBJ1-6; D may be TRBD1 (6 bases). CDR3 length equals 15 residues. V shed 10 bases and J shed 8 bases, with 22 bases lying between them. Germline V CDR1 and CDR2: SGDLS, YYNGEE.

The genes are TRBV5-1 and TRBJ2-3, with 7 bases aligning to TRBD2. CDR1 is SGHRS and CDR2 is YFSETQ in the germline V gene. This CDR3 spans 14 amino acids. V shed 4 bases and J 3 bases; nucleotides not matched to a gene: 5. The CDR3: CASSPVAGTDTQYF. The CDR3 DNA sequence: TGCGCCAGCAGCCCAGTAGCGGGTACAGATACGCAGTATTTT.

The chain combines TRBV19 with TRBJ2-2; 9 bases fit TRBD1. The CDR3 is 15 residues long. V gave up 7 bases and J gave up 6 bases; unmatched junction bases: 9. In germline, CDR1 is LNHDA, CDR2 SQIVND (reference sequence). The CDR3 region has the DNA TGTGCCAGTATTGGGACAGGGTATAGTCCCGGGGAGCTGTTTTTT. Translated: CASIGTGYSPGELFF.

This chain joins TRBV6-5 and TRBJ2-7; 11 positions agree with TRBD2. This CDR3 has 12 amino acids. The V gene end was trimmed by 11 bases and the J gene end by 7 bases; junction bases not matched to a gene: 7. Germline CDR1 MNHEY, CDR2 SVGAGI. CDR3 in DNA: TGTGCCGTAACTAGCGGGGGCCCTGAGCAGTACTTC. This gives the protein CAVTSGGPEQYF.

The chain recombines TRBV27 with TRBJ1-6; a weak D match, TRBD1 (5 bases). V shed 8 bases and J shed 5 bases, with 16 bases lying between them. The CDR3 is 15 amino acids. Germline V gene data show CDR1 as MNHEY and CDR2 as SMNVEV (reference sequence). The CDR3 loop reads CASGEPTGHNSPLHF. In DNA form, the CDR3 reads TGTGCCAGCGGCGAACCCACAGGCCATAATTCACCCCTCCACTTT.

The chain carries TRBV7-9 and TRBJ1-2; D is perhaps TRBD1 (5 bases). The germline CDR1 and CDR2 sequences are SEHNR and FQNEAQ (reference sequence). The CDR3 consists of 15 residues. V was trimmed by 1 base and J by 8 bases, leaving 17 bases between them. CDR3 loop: CASSLGQQGLSGYTF. CDR3 DNA sequence: TGTGCCAGCAGCTTAGGCCAGCAGGGATTGTCGGGCTACACCTTC.

This clone was recorded a few times. This chain uses TRBV19 with TRBJ1-3, with D perhaps matching TRBD1 (5 bases). This CDR3 is built from 15 residues. V lost 7 bases and J lost 0, with 13 bases in between. CDR1 is LNHDA, CDR2 SQIVND, per germline (reference sequence). CDR3 region: CASTPRGDSGNTIYF. The CDR3 DNA sequence: TGTGCCAGTACCCCTAGGGGCGACTCTGGAAACACCATATATTTT.

J is TRBJ1-5 and V is TRBV4-1; a possible D gene is TRBD1 (6 bases). Germline V CDR1 and CDR2: MGHRA, YSYEKL. Trimming shortened V by 0 bases and J by 4 bases, and 19 bases separated the two germline ends. CDR3 length: 18 amino acids. The CDR3 coding sequence is TGCGCCAGCAGCCAAGATAACGGCGGCAGGGGAAGAAATCAGCCCCAGCATTTT. Its protein is CASSQDNGGRGRNQPQHF.